The next 15 T cell receptor beta chains were all read from a single sample in a study of CD8 T cells in ankylosing spondylitis (dated by TCRdb to about 2017). Overall study results and their limits: A TCR beta motif made up of several highly homologous amino acid variants appeared to be characteristic of blood from ankylosing spondylitis patients.

No cognate antigen is known for these TCRs. The library was prepared using 5' RACE. Instrument on record: Illumina HiSeq 2500. TCRdb cleaned the public reads at Q25 with fastp, built clones with MiXCR and kept in-frame beta chains. Here each entry gathers all rows of one CDR3 protein and keeps the most common genes and DNA. The sample profile shows hundreds of thousands of distinct CDR3 sequences; roughly 26% of them were found once. The ten largest clones represent 0.85% to 1% of the sample. The specimen was blood, either unsorted or a sorted T cell fraction (not recorded which). All receptors come from a male donor with ankylosing spondylitis.

Only a few counts were recorded for this clonotype. The chain carries TRBV20-1 and TRBJ1-2, with a weak D call TRBD1 (6 bases). The ends were cut back, 4 bases at V and 0 bases at J, with 15 bases in the middle. This CDR3 is built from 15 residues. The germline gives CDR1 DFQATT, CDR2 SNEGSKA (reference sequence). The CDR3: CSATDIRGSNYGYTF. Written as DNA, the CDR3 is TGCAGTGCTACAGATATCAGGGGCTCTAACTATGGCTACACCTTC.

The sample holds one count of this clonotype. This chain links TRBV2 with TRBJ1-2; D not resolved. V was shortened by 5 bases and J by 8 bases, with 9 bases between the two germline ends. This CDR3 region has 11 residues. The germline gives CDR1 SNHLY, CDR2 FYNNEI. This CDR3 reads CASSPMWGYTF. DNA for the CDR3: TGTGCCAGCAGTCCCATGTGGGGCTACACCTTC. The entire variable domain, with the rest obtained from reference TRBV2 and TRBJ1-2, is as follows: EPEVTQTPSHQVTQMGQEVILRCVPISNHLYFYWYRQILGQKVEFLVSFYNNEISEKSEIFDDQFSVERPDGSNFTLKIRSTKLEDSAMYFCASSPMWGYTFGSGTRLTVV.

The chain combines TRBV7-6 with TRBJ2-7, with 9 nucleotides matching TRBD1. V gave up 5 bases and J gave up 5 bases; unmatched junction bases: 7. Germline V lookup: CDR1 SGHVS, CDR2 FNYEAQ. The CDR3 consists of 14 residues. The CDR3 region has the DNA TGTGCCAGCAGCCCCCCCACAGGGGGCGACGAGCAGTACTTC. This gives the protein CASSPPTGGDEQYF. Full variable domain (outside the CDR3, taken from reference TRBV7-6 and TRBJ2-7): GAGVSQSPRYKVTKRGQDVALRCDPISGHVSLYWYRQALGQGPEFLTYFNYEAQQDKSGLPNDRFSAERPEGSISTLTIQRTEQRDSAMYRCASSPPTGGDEQYFGPGTRLTVT.

The V call is TRBV15, the J call TRBJ2-7; D remains unclear. This CDR3 contains 14 residues. Trimming cost V 1 base and J 0 bases, with 7 bases left between them. CDR1 is LNHNV, CDR2 YYDKDF, per germline (reference sequence). The chain's CDR3 is CATSRVGSSYEQYF. The CDR3 coding sequence is TGTGCCACCAGCAGAGTGGGCAGCTCCTACGAGCAGTACTTC.

The chain employs TRBV12-3 or TRBV12-4 and TRBJ2-7; 8 bases map to TRBD2. Trimming at V came to 6 bases and at J to 3 bases, leaving 10 bases not matched to a gene. This CDR3 region has 15 residues. Here the CDR3 DNA reads TGTGCCAGCAGGGAGGGCGCGGGAGGCATCTACGAGCAGTACTTC. Its protein is CASREGAGGIYEQYF.

The chain is built from TRBV12-3 or TRBV12-4 and TRBJ2-5; TRBD2 agrees at 11 bases. There are 19 residues in the CDR3. V lost 8 bases and J lost 5; bases outside the gene matches: 22. The CDR3 loop is CASCPTPGTSGLLRETQYF. Written as DNA, the CDR3 is TGTGCCAGCTGTCCGACCCCCGGGACTAGCGGTTTATTGCGGGAGACCCAGTACTTC.

In its sample, this clonotype was seen a few times. The V and J genes are TRBV29-1 and TRBJ2-3; 8 nucleotides align to TRBD2. Unmatched junction bases numbered 2, after V lost 6 bases and J lost 0 bases. CDR1 SQVTM and CDR2 ANQGSEA come from the germline V gene. The CDR3 extends over 13 amino acids. CDR3 sequence reads: CSVGGGSTDTQYF. In nucleotides, the CDR3 is TGCAGCGTCGGGGGGGGGAGCACAGATACGCAGTATTTT.

The J gene is TRBJ2-1, the V gene TRBV4-2; perhaps TRBD2 as D (7 bases). CDR3 length: 15 amino acids. Trimming shortened V by 1 base and J by 9 bases, and 16 bases separated the two germline ends. Germline lookup yields CDR1 LGHNA and CDR2 YNFKEQ. The DNA of the CDR3 is TGTGCCAGCAGCCAAGGAGGTCGGAGGGGGGGTGAGCAGTTCTTC. Encoded protein: CASSQGGRRGGEQFF.

This clonotype has just a few counts. The genes are TRBV12-3 or TRBV12-4 and TRBJ2-1; no firm D call. V lost 1 base, J lost 2 bases, and 12 bases lay in between. This CDR3 has 16 residues. In DNA form, the CDR3 reads TGTGCCAGCAGTTTAGAGGCTTCCCCCACCTACAATGAGCAGTTCTTC. It translates to CASSLEASPTYNEQFF.

This clonotype was recorded at least ten times. The J gene is TRBJ2-1, the V gene TRBV24-1; D is perhaps TRBD2 (5 bases). The CDR3 covers 13 residues. Looked up from germline, CDR1 is KGHDR and CDR2 is SFDVKD. The germline V and J ends were trimmed by 3 bases and 7 bases, with 9 bases remaining between them. CDR3 in amino acids: CATSDGSENEQFF. The CDR3 DNA sequence: TGTGCCACCAGTGATGGTAGCGAGAATGAGCAGTTCTTC.

In this sample, this clonotype turned up once. This rearrangement joins TRBV20-1 to TRBJ2-6; D is uncertain. The CDR3 runs to 16 residues. V lost 1 base to trimming and J lost 4 bases, with 14 bases between them. Germline CDR1 DFQATT, CDR2 SNEGSKA (reference sequence). CDR3 in DNA: TGCAGTGCTAGAGCCCTCGGAGCAACCGGGGCCAACGTCCTGACTTTC. As protein: CSARALGATGANVLTF.

This clonotype was seen more than once but under ten times. CDR3 loop: CASSRSLASNTGELFF. The CDR3, as DNA: TGCGCCAGCAGCCGTTCTCTCGCGTCGAACACCGGGGAGCTGTTTTTT. The V and J genes are TRBV5-1 and TRBJ2-2, with unresolved D. Trimming took 4 bases from V and 0 from J, leaving 13 bases between them. This CDR3 region has 16 residues. The germline V gene encodes CDR1 SGHRS and CDR2 YFSETQ.

This clonotype appeared a few times. The chain combines TRBV5-1 with TRBJ1-6, with 9 bases identical to TRBD1. The junction had 9 bases not matched to a gene; V was cut back by 8 bases and J by 9 bases. The CDR3 is 14 residues long. CDR1 and CDR2 from the germline V gene are SGHRS and YFSETQ. Written as DNA, the CDR3 is TGCGCCAGTTCCATCGGACAGGGGAGTTCACCCCTCCACTTT. Its translation is CASSIGQGSSPLHF.

This clonotype showed up just a few times. The chain joins TRBV12-3 or TRBV12-4 to TRBJ1-2; 10 bases are shared with TRBD1. The CDR3 has 15 amino acids. The V gene end was trimmed by 6 bases and the J gene end by 4 bases; junction bases not matched to a gene: 8. CDR3 nucleotides: TGTGCCAGCAGGCCCGGGACAGGGGACTTCTATGGCTACACCTTC. Amino acids: CASRPGTGDFYGYTF.

The J gene is TRBJ2-7, the V gene TRBV7-8; no firm D call. Trimming cost V 3 bases and J 2 bases, with 8 bases left between them. This CDR3 region has 13 residues. Germline assignment: CDR1 SGHVS and CDR2 FQNEAQ. The CDR3 DNA reads as TGTGCCAGCAGCTTCGAGGCAGCCTACGAGCAGTACGTC. This translates into CASSFEAAYEQYV.